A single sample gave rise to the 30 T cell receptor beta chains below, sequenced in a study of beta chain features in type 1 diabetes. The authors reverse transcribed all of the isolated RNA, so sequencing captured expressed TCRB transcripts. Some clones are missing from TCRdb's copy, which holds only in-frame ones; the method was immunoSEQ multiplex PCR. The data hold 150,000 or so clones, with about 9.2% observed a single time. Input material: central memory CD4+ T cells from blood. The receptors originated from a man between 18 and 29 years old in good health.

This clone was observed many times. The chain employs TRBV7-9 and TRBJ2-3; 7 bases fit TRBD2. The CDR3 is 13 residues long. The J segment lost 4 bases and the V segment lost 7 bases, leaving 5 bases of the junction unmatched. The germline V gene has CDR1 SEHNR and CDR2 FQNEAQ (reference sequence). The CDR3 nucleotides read TGTGCCAGCATCCGGGAGGTCGCAGATACGCAGTATTTT. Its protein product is CASIREVADTQYF.

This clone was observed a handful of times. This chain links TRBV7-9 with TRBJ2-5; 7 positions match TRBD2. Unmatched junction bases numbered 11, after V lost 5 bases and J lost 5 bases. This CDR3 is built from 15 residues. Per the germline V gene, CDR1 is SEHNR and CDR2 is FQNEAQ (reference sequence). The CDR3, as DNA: TGTGCCAGCAGCGCGTCGGGACTAAACGCGGAGACCCAGTACTTC. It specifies CASSASGLNAETQYF. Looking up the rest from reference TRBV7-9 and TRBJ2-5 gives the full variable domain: DTGVSQNPRHKITKRGQNVTFRCDPISEHNRLYWYRQTLGQGPEFLTYFQNEAQLEKSRLLSDRFSAERPKGSFSTLEIQRTEQGDSAMYLCASSASGLNAETQYFGPGTRLLVL.

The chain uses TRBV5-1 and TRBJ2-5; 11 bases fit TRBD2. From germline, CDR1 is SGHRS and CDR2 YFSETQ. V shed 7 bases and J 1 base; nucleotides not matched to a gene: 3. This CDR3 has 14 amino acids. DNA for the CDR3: TGCGCCAGCGCTAGCGGGGGGCCCCAAGAGACCCAGTACTTC. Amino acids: CASASGGPQETQYF.

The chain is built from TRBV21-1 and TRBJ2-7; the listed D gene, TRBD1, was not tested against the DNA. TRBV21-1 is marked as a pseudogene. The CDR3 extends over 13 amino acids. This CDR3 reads CASSTLQENEQYF. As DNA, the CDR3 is TGTGCCAGCAGCACATTACAGGAGAACGAGCAGTACTTC.

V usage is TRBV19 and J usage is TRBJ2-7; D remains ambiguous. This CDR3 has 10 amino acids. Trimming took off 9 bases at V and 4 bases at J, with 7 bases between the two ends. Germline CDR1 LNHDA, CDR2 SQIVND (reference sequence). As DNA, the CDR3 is TGTGCCAGGTACAGTTACGAGCAGTACTTC. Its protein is CARYSYEQYF.

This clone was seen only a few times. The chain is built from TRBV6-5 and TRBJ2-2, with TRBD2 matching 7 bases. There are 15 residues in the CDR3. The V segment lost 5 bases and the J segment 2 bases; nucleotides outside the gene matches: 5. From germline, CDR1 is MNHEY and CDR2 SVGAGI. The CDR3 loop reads CASSGGTTNTGELFF. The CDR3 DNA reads TGTGCCAGCAGTGGAGGGACTACTAACACCGGGGAGCTGTTTTTT.

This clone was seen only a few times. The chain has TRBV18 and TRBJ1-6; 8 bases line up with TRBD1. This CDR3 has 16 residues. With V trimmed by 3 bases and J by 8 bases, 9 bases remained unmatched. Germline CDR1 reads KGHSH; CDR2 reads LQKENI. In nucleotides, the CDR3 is TGTGCCAGCTCACCGGGGACAGGTGAAGGTTATTCACCCCTCCACTTT. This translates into CASSPGTGEGYSPLHF.

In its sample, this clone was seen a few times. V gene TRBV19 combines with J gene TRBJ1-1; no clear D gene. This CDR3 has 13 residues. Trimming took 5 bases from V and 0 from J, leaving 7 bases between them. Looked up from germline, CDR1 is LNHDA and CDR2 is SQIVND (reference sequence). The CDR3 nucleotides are TGTGCCAGTAGTGCACAAATGAACACTGAAGCTTTCTTT. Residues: CASSAQMNTEAFF.

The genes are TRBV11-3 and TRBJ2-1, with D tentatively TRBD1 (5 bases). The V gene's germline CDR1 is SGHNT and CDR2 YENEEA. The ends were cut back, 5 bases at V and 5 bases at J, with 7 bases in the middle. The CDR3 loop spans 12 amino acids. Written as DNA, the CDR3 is TGTGCCAGCAGCGCCAGGGACAATGAGCAGTTCTTC. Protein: CASSARDNEQFF. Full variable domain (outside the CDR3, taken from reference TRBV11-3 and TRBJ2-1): EAGVVQSPRYKIIEKKQPVAFWCNPISGHNTLYWYLQNLGQGPELLIRYENEEAVDDSQLPKDRFSAERLKGVDSTLKIQPAELGDSAVYLCASSARDNEQFFGPGTRLTVL.

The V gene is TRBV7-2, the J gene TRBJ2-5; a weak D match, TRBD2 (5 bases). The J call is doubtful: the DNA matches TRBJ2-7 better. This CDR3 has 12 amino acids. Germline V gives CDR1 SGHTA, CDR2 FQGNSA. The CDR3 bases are TGTGCCAGCAGCTCATCTAGCCTCGAGCAGTACTTC. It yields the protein CASSSSSLEQYF.

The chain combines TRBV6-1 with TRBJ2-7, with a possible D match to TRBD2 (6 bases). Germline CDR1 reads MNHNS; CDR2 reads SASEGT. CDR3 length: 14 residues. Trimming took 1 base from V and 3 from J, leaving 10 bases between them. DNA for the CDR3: TGTGCCAGCAGTGAAGGGGGACTGAGCTACGAGCAGTACTTC. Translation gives CASSEGGLSYEQYF.

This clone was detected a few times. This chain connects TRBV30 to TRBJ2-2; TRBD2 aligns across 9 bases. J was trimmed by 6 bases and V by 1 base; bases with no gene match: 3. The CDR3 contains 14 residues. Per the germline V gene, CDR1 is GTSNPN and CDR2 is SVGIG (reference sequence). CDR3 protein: CAWSGGLAAGELFF. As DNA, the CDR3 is TGTGCCTGGAGTGGGGGACTAGCTGCCGGGGAGCTGTTTTTT.

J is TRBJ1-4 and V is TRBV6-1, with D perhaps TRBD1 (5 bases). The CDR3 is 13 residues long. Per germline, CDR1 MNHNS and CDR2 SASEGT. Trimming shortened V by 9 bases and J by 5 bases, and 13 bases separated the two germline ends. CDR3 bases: TGTGCCAGTACCCGGGACTTGAATGAAAAACTGTTTTTT. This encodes CASTRDLNEKLFF.

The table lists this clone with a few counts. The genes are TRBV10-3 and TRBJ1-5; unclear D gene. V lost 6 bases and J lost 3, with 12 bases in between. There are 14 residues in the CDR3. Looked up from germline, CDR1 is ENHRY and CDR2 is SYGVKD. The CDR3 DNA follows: TGTGCCATCAGCGCCACCGGGATCAATCAGCCCCAGCATTTT. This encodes CAISATGINQPQHF.

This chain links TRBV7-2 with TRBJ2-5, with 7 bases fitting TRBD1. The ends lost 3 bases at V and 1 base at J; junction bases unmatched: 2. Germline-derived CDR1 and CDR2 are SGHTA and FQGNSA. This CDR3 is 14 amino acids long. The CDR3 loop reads CASSLGQLQETQYF. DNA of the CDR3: TGTGCCAGCAGCTTGGGACAGCTCCAAGAGACCCAGTACTTC.

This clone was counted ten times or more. The CDR3 nucleotides read TGCGCCAGCAGCTCGACTACAGGGGAAGCCTCCTACGAGCAGTACTTC. Amino acid sequence: CASSSTTGEASYEQYF. This chain joins TRBV5-1 and TRBJ2-7, with 7 bases identical to TRBD1. Germline lookup yields CDR1 SGHRS and CDR2 YFSETQ. The CDR3 consists of 16 residues. With 3 bases clipped from V and 0 bases from J, the junction kept 9 bases outside the gene matches.

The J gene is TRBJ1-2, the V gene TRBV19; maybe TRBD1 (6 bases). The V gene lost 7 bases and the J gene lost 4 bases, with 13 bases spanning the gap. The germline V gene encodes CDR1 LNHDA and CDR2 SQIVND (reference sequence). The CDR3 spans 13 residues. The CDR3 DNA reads TGTGCCAGTATAGATGCCAGGGGCTATGGCTACACCTTC. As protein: CASIDARGYGYTF.

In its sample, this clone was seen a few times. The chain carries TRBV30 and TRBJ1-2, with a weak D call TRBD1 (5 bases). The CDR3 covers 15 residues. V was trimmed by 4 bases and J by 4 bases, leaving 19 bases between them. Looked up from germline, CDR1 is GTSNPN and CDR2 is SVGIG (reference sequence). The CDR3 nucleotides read TGTGCCTGGAATATCGCCGGGGGGGGAGGCTATGGCTACACCTTC. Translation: CAWNIAGGGGYGYTF.

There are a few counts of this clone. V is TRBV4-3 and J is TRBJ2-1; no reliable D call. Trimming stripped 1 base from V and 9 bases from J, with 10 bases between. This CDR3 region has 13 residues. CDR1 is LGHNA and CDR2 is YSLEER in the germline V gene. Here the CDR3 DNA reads TGCGCCAGCAGCCAAGCCCTCCTAGGTGAGCAGTTCTTC. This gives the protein CASSQALLGEQFF.

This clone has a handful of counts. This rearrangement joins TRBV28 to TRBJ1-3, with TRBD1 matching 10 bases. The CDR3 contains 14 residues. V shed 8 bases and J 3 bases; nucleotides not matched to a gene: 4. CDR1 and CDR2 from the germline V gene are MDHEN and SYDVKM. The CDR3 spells CASRQGAGGNTIYF. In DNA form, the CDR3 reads TGTGCCAGCCGACAGGGGGCGGGTGGAAACACCATATATTTT. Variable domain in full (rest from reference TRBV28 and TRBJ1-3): DVKVTQSSRYLVKRTGEKVFLECVQDMDHENMFWYRQDPGLGLRLIYFSYDVKMKEKGDIPEGYSVSREKKERFSLILESASTNQTSMYLCASRQGAGGNTIYFGEGSWLTVV.

CDR3 sequence (DNA): TGTGCCAGCAGTTATGGAGACAGATATAATGAAAAACTGTTTTTT. Translated, it gives CASSYGDRYNEKLFF. The rearrangement joins TRBV6-5 to TRBJ1-4; a weak D match, TRBD1 (5 bases). From germline, CDR1 is MNHEY and CDR2 SVGAGI. The V end lost 3 bases, the J end lost 4 bases, and 12 bases lay between the germline ends. CDR3 length equals 15 residues.

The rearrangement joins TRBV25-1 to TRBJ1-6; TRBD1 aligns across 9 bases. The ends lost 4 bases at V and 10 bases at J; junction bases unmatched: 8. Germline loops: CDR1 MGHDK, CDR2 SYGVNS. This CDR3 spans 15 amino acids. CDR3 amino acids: CASSGGGQGRSPLHF. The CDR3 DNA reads TGTGCCAGCAGTGGGGGCGGACAGGGGCGCTCACCCCTCCACTTT.

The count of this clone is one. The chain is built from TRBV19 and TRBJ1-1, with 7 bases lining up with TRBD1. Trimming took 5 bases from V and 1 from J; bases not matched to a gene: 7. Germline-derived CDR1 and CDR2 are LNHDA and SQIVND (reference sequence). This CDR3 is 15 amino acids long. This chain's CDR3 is CASSANRGGNTEAFF. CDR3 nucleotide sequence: TGTGCCAGTAGTGCCAACAGGGGAGGGAACACTGAAGCTTTCTTT.

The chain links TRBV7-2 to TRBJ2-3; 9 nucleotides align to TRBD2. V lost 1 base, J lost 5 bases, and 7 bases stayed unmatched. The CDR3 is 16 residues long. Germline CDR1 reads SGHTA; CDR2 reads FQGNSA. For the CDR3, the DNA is TGTGCCAGCAGCTTAGATCTTGCGGGGGGGGAAGATACGCAGTATTTT. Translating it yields CASSLDLAGGEDTQYF.

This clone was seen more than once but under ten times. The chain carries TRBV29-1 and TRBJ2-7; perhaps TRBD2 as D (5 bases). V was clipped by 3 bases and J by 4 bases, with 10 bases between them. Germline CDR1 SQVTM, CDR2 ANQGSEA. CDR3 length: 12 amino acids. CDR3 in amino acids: CSVDGERYEQYF. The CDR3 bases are TGCAGCGTTGATGGGGAGAGGTACGAGCAGTACTTC.

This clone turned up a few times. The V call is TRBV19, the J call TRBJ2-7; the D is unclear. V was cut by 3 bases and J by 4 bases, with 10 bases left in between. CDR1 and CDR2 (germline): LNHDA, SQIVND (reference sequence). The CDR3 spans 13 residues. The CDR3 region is CASSITAEYEQYF. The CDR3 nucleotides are TGTGCCAGTAGTATCACAGCCGAATACGAGCAGTACTTC.

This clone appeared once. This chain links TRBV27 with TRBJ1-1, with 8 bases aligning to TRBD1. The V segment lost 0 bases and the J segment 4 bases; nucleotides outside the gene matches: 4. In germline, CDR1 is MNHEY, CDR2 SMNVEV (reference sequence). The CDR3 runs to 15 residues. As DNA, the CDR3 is TGTGCCAGCAGTTTATCTACAGGGGGTGGCACTGAAGCTTTCTTT. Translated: CASSLSTGGGTEAFF.

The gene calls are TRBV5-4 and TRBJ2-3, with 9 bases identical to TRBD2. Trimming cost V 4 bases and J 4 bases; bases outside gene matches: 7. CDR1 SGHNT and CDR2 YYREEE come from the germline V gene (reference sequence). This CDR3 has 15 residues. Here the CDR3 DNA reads TGTGCCAGCAGCCTGCGGGGGGGAGTTTCAGATACGCAGTATTTT. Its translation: CASSLRGGVSDTQYF.

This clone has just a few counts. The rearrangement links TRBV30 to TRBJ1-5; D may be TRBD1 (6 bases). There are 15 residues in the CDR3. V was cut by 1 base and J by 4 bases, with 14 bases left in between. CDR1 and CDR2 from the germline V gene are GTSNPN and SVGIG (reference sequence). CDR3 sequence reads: CAWSAGQGFNQPQHF. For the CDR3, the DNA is TGTGCCTGGAGTGCGGGTCAGGGGTTTAATCAGCCCCAGCATTTT.

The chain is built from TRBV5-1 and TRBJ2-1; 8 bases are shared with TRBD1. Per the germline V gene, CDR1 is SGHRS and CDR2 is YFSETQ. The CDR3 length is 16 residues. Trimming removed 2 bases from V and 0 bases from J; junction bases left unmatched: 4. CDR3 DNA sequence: TGCGCCAGCAGCTTTAGACAGGGGAGCTCCTACAATGAGCAGTTCTTC. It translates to CASSFRQGSSYNEQFF.